What follows are 18 T cell receptor beta chains derived from one specimen sequenced in a study of response to subunit inactivated influenza vaccine. Each CDR3 protein gets one entry after TCRdb re-called the RT-PCR reads with MiXCR. In the table there are 650,000 to 700,000 distinct CDR3 sequences, around 14% of which are singletons. The sequencing here drew on PBMCs from blood, taken 12 days after vaccination. The receptors shown here come from a man aged 45-65 years who received an inactivated influenza vaccine.

J is TRBJ2-3 and V is TRBV4-2; D is undetermined. The CDR3 is made up of 15 amino acids. Trimming took 2 bases from V and 2 from J, leaving 11 bases between them. The germline gives CDR1 LGHNA, CDR2 YNFKEQ. CDR3 DNA sequence: TGTGCCAGCAGCCAACTCAGGACGGACACAGATACGCAGTATTTT. Translated, it gives CASSQLRTDTDTQYF.

This clonotype occurred many times. The chain employs TRBV12-3 or TRBV12-4 and TRBJ2-3; no clear D gene. The CDR3 loop spans 14 amino acids. The V gene lost 6 bases and the J gene lost 0 bases, with 10 bases spanning the gap. In nucleotides, the CDR3 is TGTGCCAGCAGGCTCTCGGCTAGCACAGATACGCAGTATTTT. It encodes CASRLSASTDTQYF.

The V call is TRBV12-3 or TRBV12-4, the J call TRBJ2-3; the D gene could be TRBD1 or TRBD2 (5 bases each). There are 13 residues in the CDR3. Between the trimmed V and J ends, which lost 6 bases and 10 bases, there was a span of 17 bases. This CDR3 reads CASSPRGLAAQYF. For the CDR3, the DNA is TGTGCCAGCAGCCCGAGGGGTTTGGCAGCGCAGTATTTT.

This clonotype appeared a few times. The CDR3 bases are TGTGCCATCAGTGCTTCGTGGAGCCAGGGCACAGATACGCAGTATTTT. Protein: CAISASWSQGTDTQYF. This chain uses TRBV10-3 with TRBJ2-3; no reliable D call. CDR3 length: 16 amino acids. Trimming took off 4 bases at V and 1 base at J, with 15 bases between the two ends. Looked up from germline, CDR1 is ENHRY and CDR2 is SYGVKD.

There are a few counts of this clonotype. CDR3 bases: TGCGCCAGCAGCTTGGGAACTGAGCAAGAGACCCAGTACTTC. Translation: CASSLGTEQETQYF. The genes are TRBV5-1 and TRBJ2-5; D not resolved. CDR3 length equals 14 residues. The germline V and J ends were trimmed by 0 bases and 2 bases, with 8 bases remaining between them. CDR1 and CDR2 (germline): SGHRS, YFSETQ.

The table lists this clonotype with a few counts. The chain recombines TRBV18 with TRBJ2-7; D is uncertain. CDR3 length: 14 amino acids. Germline V gene sequence: CDR1 KGHSH, CDR2 LQKENI. Trimming took off 5 bases at V and 6 bases at J, with 17 bases between the two ends. The CDR3 DNA follows: TGTGCCAGCTCATCCCAGAATGTTAGGAGCGAGCAGTACTTC. Protein sequence: CASSSQNVRSEQYF.

The V gene is TRBV20-1, the J gene TRBJ1-5; no firm D call. The ends were cut back, 6 bases at V and 6 bases at J, with 15 bases in the middle. From germline, CDR1 is DFQATT and CDR2 SNEGSKA (reference sequence). This CDR3 has 13 amino acids. The CDR3 coding sequence is TGCAGTGCGAGGATCGGGAGTCGTCAGCCCCAGCATTTT. Its protein is CSARIGSRQPQHF.

In this sample, this clonotype turned up a few times. The chain uses TRBV4-3 and TRBJ1-6, with D perhaps TRBD1 (5 bases). CDR1 is LGHNA and CDR2 is YSLEER in the germline V gene. The CDR3 spans 16 residues. Deletions cut 1 base from V and 8 bases from J, with 15 bases between. The CDR3 DNA reads as TGCGCCAGCAGCCAAGTTTCCCAGGGAGGGTATTCACCCCTCCACTTT. Translated, it gives CASSQVSQGGYSPLHF.

This clonotype was observed a few times. J is TRBJ2-5 and V is TRBV5-1; weak D call: TRBD1 (5 bases). Trimming took 0 bases from V and 5 from J, leaving 14 bases between them. The CDR3 length is 15 residues. Per germline, CDR1 SGHRS and CDR2 YFSETQ. The CDR3: CASSLDRPNLETQYF. The CDR3 DNA reads as TGCGCCAGCAGCTTGGACAGGCCGAACCTGGAGACCCAGTACTTC.

The rearrangement uses TRBV7-2 and TRBJ2-6; D is uncertain. Per germline, CDR1 SGHTA and CDR2 FQGNSA. With 5 bases removed from V and 11 bases from J, the gap between germline ends came to 13 bases. The CDR3 runs 13 residues. DNA for the CDR3: TGTGCCAGCAGCCCGTCCGGGCCATACGTCCTGACTTTC. It translates to CASSPSGPYVLTF.

J is TRBJ2-2 and V is TRBV12-3 or TRBV12-4; D is undetermined. The CDR3 spans 14 residues. Trimming took off 5 bases at V and 1 base at J, with 8 bases between the two ends. The CDR3 DNA follows: TGTGCCAGCAGTCCCGGTTGGAACACCGGGGAGCTGTTTTTT. Translating gives CASSPGWNTGELFF.

This clonotype has more than one count but fewer than ten. The chain couples TRBV7-9 to TRBJ2-7, with a possible D match to TRBD2 (5 bases). This CDR3 contains 15 residues. Germline V gene lookup returns CDR1 SEHNR and CDR2 FQNEAQ (reference sequence). V shed 0 bases and J shed 2 bases, with 11 bases lying between them. Here the CDR3 reads CASSLASGSTYEQYF. The CDR3 nucleotides read TGTGCCAGCAGCTTAGCGTCGGGATCTACCTACGAGCAGTACTTC.

Only a few counts were recorded for this clonotype. The chain employs TRBV7-2 and TRBJ2-5; D assignment may be TRBD1 or TRBD2 (5 bases each). Germline V CDR1 and CDR2: SGHTA, FQGNSA. The CDR3 is made up of 15 amino acids. V shed 6 bases and J shed 1 base, with 15 bases lying between them. This CDR3 is CASRFPGRIQETQYF. The CDR3, as DNA: TGTGCCAGCAGGTTTCCGGGACGGATCCAAGAGACCCAGTACTTC.

The chain uses TRBV3-1 and TRBJ2-3, with a possible D match to TRBD1 (6 bases). Deletions cut 3 bases from V and 5 bases from J, with 12 bases between. CDR3 length equals 14 residues. Germline CDR1 and CDR2: LGHDT and YNNKEL (reference sequence). The CDR3 DNA reads TGTGCCAGCAGCCATTTTGGACAGTTAGATACGCAGTATTTT. This encodes CASSHFGQLDTQYF.

This clonotype was seen a handful of times. The rearrangement links TRBV20-1 to TRBJ1-6; 9 bases match TRBD1. Germline CDR1 and CDR2: DFQATT and SNEGSKA (reference sequence). This CDR3 contains 16 residues. V dropped 5 bases and J dropped 9; count of bases not matched to a gene: 14. The CDR3 protein is CSARFPGQGIPSPLHF. The CDR3 bases are TGCAGTGCTCGATTCCCGGGACAGGGAATCCCTTCACCCCTCCACTTT.

This clonotype was picked up a small number of times. The rearrangement uses TRBV24-1 and TRBJ1-1, with 11 nucleotides matching TRBD1. Per the germline V gene, CDR1 is KGHDR and CDR2 is SFDVKD. CDR3 size: 15 residues. V trimming: 2 bases; J trimming: 5 bases; junction bases outside the gene matches: 3. CDR3 in DNA: TGTGCCACCAGTGATTCTGGGACAGGGGGAACTGAAGCTTTCTTT. Translated, it gives CATSDSGTGGTEAFF.

The sample holds many counts of this clonotype. V and J are TRBV5-1 and TRBJ2-7; 7 bases match TRBD1. From germline, CDR1 is SGHRS and CDR2 YFSETQ. The ends lost 2 bases at V and 7 bases at J; junction bases unmatched: 18. This CDR3 has 17 amino acids. The CDR3 DNA reads TGCGCCAGCAGCTTAAGAGGTGGGACAGTCTCAACGGGGGAGCAGTACTTC. This gives the protein CASSLRGGTVSTGEQYF. Full variable domain (rest looked up from reference TRBV5-1 and TRBJ2-7): KAGVTQTPRYLIKTRGQQVTLSCSPISGHRSVSWYQQTPGQGLQFLFEYFSETQRNKGNFPGRFSGRQFSNSRSEMNVSTLELGDSALYLCASSLRGGTVSTGEQYFGPGTRLTVT.

This clonotype was found many times. V and J are TRBV7-9 and TRBJ2-1; a possible D gene is TRBD2 (6 bases). Trimming removed 2 bases at V and 5 bases at J, with 10 bases between. Germline values: CDR1 SEHNR, CDR2 FQNEAQ (reference sequence). The length of the CDR3 is 14 residues. The DNA of the CDR3 is TGTGCCAGCAGCTTATTACTAGCCGACAATGAGCAGTTCTTC. This translates into CASSLLLADNEQFF.